This entry lists 16 T cell receptor beta chains sequenced from one sample in a study of T cells in Graves' hyperthyroidism and ophthalmopathy. Amplification yielded TCR beta CDR3 regions, with RNA transcripts as the source. TCR CDR3 regions were first amplified by RT-PCR with HTBI primers. A single record per CDR3 protein comes from TCRdb applying MiXCR to the multiplex PCR reads. Here the sample spans about 300,000 distinct CDR3 sequences, around 17% being singletons. The material sequenced was blood. The receptor source for this set is a man aged 25 to 40 with Graves' hyperthyroidism.

This clonotype has at least ten counts. CDR3 amino acids: CSARSASVGSYEQYF. In DNA form, the CDR3 reads TGCAGTGCGAGAAGTGCTAGCGTCGGCTCCTACGAGCAGTACTTC. This chain joins TRBV20-1 and TRBJ2-7, with a tentative D call TRBD2 (6 bases). The germline V gene has CDR1 DFQATT and CDR2 SNEGSKA (reference sequence). The V and J ends lost 6 bases and 0 bases respectively, with 18 bases between them. The CDR3 covers 15 residues.

The sample holds many counts of this clonotype. The rearrangement joins TRBV7-2 to TRBJ1-6; weak D call: TRBD1 (5 bases). In germline, CDR1 is SGHTA, CDR2 FQGNSA. Trimming took off 5 bases at V and 0 bases at J, with 14 bases between the two ends. The CDR3 consists of 17 residues. CDR3 sequence: CASSNGGGGSYNSPLHF. The CDR3 nucleotides are TGTGCCAGCAGCAATGGGGGTGGTGGCTCCTATAATTCACCCCTCCACTTT.

In this sample, this clonotype turned up many times. V and J are TRBV30 and TRBJ1-4; D remains unclear. The V gene's germline CDR1 is GTSNPN and CDR2 SVGIG (reference sequence). The CDR3 consists of 11 residues. Trimming cost V 3 bases and J 4 bases, with 3 bases left between them. CDR3 DNA sequence: TGTGCCTGGAGCATTAATGAAAAACTGTTTTTT. Translating gives CAWSINEKLFF.

This clonotype occurred a few times. This could be a read error, since a much larger clone is one nucleotide away. This chain joins TRBV2 and TRBJ2-1; a weak D match, TRBD1 (6 bases). The germline CDR1 and CDR2 sequences are SNHLY and FYNNEI. The CDR3 loop spans 13 amino acids. CDR3: CASREAGDNERFF. The CDR3 region has the DNA TGTGCCAGCAGGGAGGCAGGGGACAATGAGCGGTTCTTC. Full variable domain (outside the CDR3, taken from reference TRBV2 and TRBJ2-1): EPEVTQTPSHQVTQMGQEVILRCVPISNHLYFYWYRQILGQKVEFLVSFYNNEISEKSEIFDDQFSVERPDGSNFTLKIRSTKLEDSAMYFCASREAGDNERFFGPGTRLTVL.

The chain has TRBV5-6 and TRBJ2-5, with D possibly TRBD1 on 6 matching bases. Germline CDR1 SGHDT, CDR2 YYEEEE. V was clipped by 2 bases and J by 0 bases, with 23 bases between them. The CDR3 totals 19 residues. The CDR3, as DNA: TGTGCCAGCAGCTTCCTAGCCGGGACACCCAGACAGTACCAAGAGACCCAGTACTTC. Translated, it gives CASSFLAGTPRQYQETQYF.

This clonotype was picked up many times. The gene calls are TRBV27 and TRBJ2-3; 12 bases align to TRBD2. The junction had 6 bases not matched to a gene; V was cut back by 0 bases and J by 2 bases. Germline V gene lookup returns CDR1 MNHEY and CDR2 SMNVEV (reference sequence). CDR3 size: 18 residues. The CDR3 sequence is CASSLSRLAGAFTDTQYF. The CDR3 bases are TGTGCCAGCAGTTTATCCAGACTAGCGGGAGCCTTCACAGATACGCAGTATTTT.

V and J are TRBV6-2 or TRBV6-3 and TRBJ2-1; D perhaps matches TRBD1 (7 bases). Per the germline V gene, CDR1 is MNHEY and CDR2 is SVGEGT. Deletions cut 0 bases from V and 9 bases from J, with 15 bases between. The CDR3 loop spans 15 amino acids. CDR3 DNA: TGTGCCAGCAGTTACTCGACAGGGACTCAGGGTGAGCAGTTCTTC. Translation: CASSYSTGTQGEQFF.

This clonotype was found many times. J is TRBJ2-7 and V is TRBV3-1; 7 bases agree with TRBD2. Germline V gives CDR1 LGHDT, CDR2 YNNKEL (reference sequence). This CDR3 is built from 15 residues. V was pared by 4 bases and J by 6 bases, with 12 bases of the junction left unmatched. This CDR3 is CASSPLVTGRVEQYF. The CDR3 DNA reads as TGTGCCAGCAGCCCCCTTGTTACGGGGAGGGTCGAGCAGTACTTC.

This clonotype has ten or more counts. This sequence joins TRBV9 and TRBJ2-7; D might be TRBD1 (5 bases). With 2 bases removed from V and 0 bases from J, the gap between germline ends came to 9 bases. The CDR3 length is 14 residues. Germline V gene lookup returns CDR1 SGDLS and CDR2 YYNGEE. The CDR3: CASSVRQSSYEQYF. In nucleotides, the CDR3 is TGTGCCAGCAGCGTCAGACAGAGCTCCTACGAGCAGTACTTC. Drawing the rest from reference TRBV9 and TRBJ2-7, the complete variable domain is DSGVTQTPKHLITATGQRVTLRCSPRSGDLSVYWYQQSLDQGLQFLIQYYNGEERAKGNILERFSAQQFPDLHSELNLSSLELGDSALYFCASSVRQSSYEQYFGPGTRLTVT.

The CDR3 DNA reads as TGTGCCAGCAGCGGGGACCTCGGACAGGGCTCACCCCTCCACTTT. Encoded protein: CASSGDLGQGSPLHF. The chain links TRBV9 to TRBJ1-6; 8 nucleotides align to TRBD1. The CDR3 spans 15 residues. V was pared by 3 bases and J by 10 bases, with 9 bases of the junction left unmatched. Germline CDR1 SGDLS, CDR2 YYNGEE.

This clonotype came up many times. The chain joins TRBV6-1 to TRBJ1-1; a weak D match, TRBD1 (6 bases). The CDR3 is 15 amino acids. The V gene's germline CDR1 is MNHNS and CDR2 SASEGT. V was clipped by 6 bases and J by 6 bases, with 20 bases between them. As DNA, the CDR3 is TGTGCCAGCAGACCCGAAAGGGGGGGTGGCGCTGAAGCTTTCTTT. Translation: CASRPERGGGAEAFF.

This clonotype was detected many times. The rearrangement joins TRBV30 to TRBJ2-1; a weak D match, TRBD1 (6 bases). The CDR3 runs 12 residues. Looked up from germline, CDR1 is GTSNPN and CDR2 is SVGIG (reference sequence). Trimming left V 3 bases short and J 4 bases short, with 7 bases between. In DNA, the CDR3 is TGTGCCTGGAGCCAGGGGTACAATGAGCAGTTCTTC. Its protein product is CAWSQGYNEQFF.

This clonotype was observed a handful of times. The chain has TRBV7-3 and TRBJ1-1, with a possible D match to TRBD1 (5 bases). Per the germline V gene, CDR1 is SGHTA and CDR2 is FQGTGA. Trimming removed 2 bases at V and 4 bases at J, with 11 bases between. CDR3 length: 14 residues. This CDR3 is CASSLGAGVTEAFF. The CDR3 region has the DNA TGTGCCAGCAGCTTAGGGGCGGGAGTCACTGAAGCTTTCTTT.

This clonotype was observed a few times. The chain is built from TRBV27 and TRBJ2-5; tentatively, D is TRBD2 (5 bases). CDR1 is MNHEY, CDR2 SMNVEV, per germline (reference sequence). V lost 7 bases to trimming and J lost 5 bases, with 17 bases between them. The CDR3 spans 14 residues. CDR3 sequence (DNA): TGTGCCAGCATGAGCGGTTTGGAAGGGGAGACCCAGTACTTC. Translated, it gives CASMSGLEGETQYF.

In its sample, this clonotype was seen a few times. A much larger clone differs from this one at a single base, so this may be a read error. The chain combines TRBV30 with TRBJ2-2; unclear D gene. V was clipped by 0 bases and J by 9 bases, with 8 bases between them. Germline V gene data show CDR1 as GTSNPN and CDR2 as SVGIG (reference sequence). The CDR3 totals 12 residues. CDR3 nucleotide sequence: TGTGCCTGGAGTGTAAGCGATCGGGAGCTGTTTTTT. It yields the protein CAWSVSDRELFF.

The table lists this clonotype with many counts. The chain joins TRBV29-1 to TRBJ2-5, with D possibly being TRBD1 or TRBD2 (5 bases each). CDR1 SQVTM and CDR2 ANQGSEA come from the germline V gene. Trimming shortened V by 4 bases and J by 5 bases, and 8 bases separated the two germline ends. The CDR3 covers 11 residues. This CDR3 is CSVVGTETQYF. In DNA form, the CDR3 reads TGCAGCGTTGTGGGGACGGAGACCCAGTACTTC.